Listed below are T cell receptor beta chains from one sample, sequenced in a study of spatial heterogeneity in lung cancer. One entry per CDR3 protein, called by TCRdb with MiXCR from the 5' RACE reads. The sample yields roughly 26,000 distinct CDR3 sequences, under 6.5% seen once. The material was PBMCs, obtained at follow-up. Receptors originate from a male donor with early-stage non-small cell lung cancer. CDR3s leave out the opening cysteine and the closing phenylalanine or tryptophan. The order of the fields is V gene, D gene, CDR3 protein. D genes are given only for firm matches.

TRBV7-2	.	ASSLGSAGSQGEQF
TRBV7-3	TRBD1	ASSPGQGEAF
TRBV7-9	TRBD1	ASSLGQTNTEAF
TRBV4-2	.	ASSQGVGLNTDTQY
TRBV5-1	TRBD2	ASSLVSGRANEQF
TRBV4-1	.	ASSQGLSNSPLH
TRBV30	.	AWSAVSTEAF
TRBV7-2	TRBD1	ASSLAPWTGEALH
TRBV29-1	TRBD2	STLAGLLGDTQY
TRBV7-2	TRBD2	ASTLTSGGPGEQF
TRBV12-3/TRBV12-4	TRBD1	ASSFQGAVNEQF